This T cell receptor beta chain was profiled in a study of blood T cell repertoires in COVID-19. Background on the study: In each case, the material was cDNA or gDNA derived from T cells, B-cell-depleted T cells, or PBMCs.

Participants came from some 23 US areas, aged roughly 18 to 90 years. Recovery meant two consecutive negative NP/OP PCR tests, professional clearance, or resolved symptoms. The assay was immunoSEQ multiplex PCR, and TCRdb's table has in-frame clones only and misses some. The sample has around 100,000 clones; approximately 83% are singletons. CDR1 and CDR2 (germline): SGHVS, FQNEAQ. The CDR3 is 15 amino acids. Trimming pared 1 base from V and 8 bases from J, leaving 12 bases between. This receptor was identified in a woman aged 45-60 years who had recovered from COVID-19. V usage is TRBV7-8 and J usage is TRBJ1-6, with TRBD1 as a possible D gene (5 bases). The sequenced sample was PBMCs or T cells enriched from blood (not recorded which). The CDR3 DNA sequence: TGTGCCAGCAGCTTAGGAGACAGCAAGGATTCACCCCTCCACTTT. Its protein product is CASSLGDSKDSPLHF.